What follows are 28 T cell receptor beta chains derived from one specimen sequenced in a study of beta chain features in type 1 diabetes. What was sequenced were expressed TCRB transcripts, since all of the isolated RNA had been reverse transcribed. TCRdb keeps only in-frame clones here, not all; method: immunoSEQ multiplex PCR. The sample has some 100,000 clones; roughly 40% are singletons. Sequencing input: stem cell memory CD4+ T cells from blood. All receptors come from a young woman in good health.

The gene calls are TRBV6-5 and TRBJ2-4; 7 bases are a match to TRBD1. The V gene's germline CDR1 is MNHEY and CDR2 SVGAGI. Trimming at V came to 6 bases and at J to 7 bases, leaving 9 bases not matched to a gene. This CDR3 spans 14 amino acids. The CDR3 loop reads CASSPGTQGNIQYF. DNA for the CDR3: TGTGCCAGCAGCCCCGGGACACAGGGGAACATTCAGTACTTC.

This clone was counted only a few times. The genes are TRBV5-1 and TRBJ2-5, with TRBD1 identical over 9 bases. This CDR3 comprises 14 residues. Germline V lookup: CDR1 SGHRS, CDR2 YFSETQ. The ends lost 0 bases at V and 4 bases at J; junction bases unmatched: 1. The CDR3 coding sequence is TGCGCCAGCAGCTTGGACAGGGGGCTAGAGACCCAGTACTTC. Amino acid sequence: CASSLDRGLETQYF.

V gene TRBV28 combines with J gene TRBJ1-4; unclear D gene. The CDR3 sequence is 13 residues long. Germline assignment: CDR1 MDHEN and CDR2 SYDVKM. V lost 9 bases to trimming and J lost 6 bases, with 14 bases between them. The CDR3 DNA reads TGTGCCAGTACCGTGGGGAGTGATGAAAAACTGTTTTTT. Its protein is CASTVGSDEKLFF.

The CDR3 reads CASSQDRSSGSWRDTQYF. Written as DNA, the CDR3 is TGTGCCAGCAGCCAAGATCGCTCTAGCGGGAGTTGGAGGGATACGCAGTATTTT. The V call is TRBV4-2, the J call TRBJ2-3; 10 bases line up with TRBD2. Germline V CDR1 and CDR2: LGHNA, YNFKEQ. This CDR3 has 18 residues. V lost 0 bases to trimming and J lost 6 bases; unmatched junction nucleotides: 12.

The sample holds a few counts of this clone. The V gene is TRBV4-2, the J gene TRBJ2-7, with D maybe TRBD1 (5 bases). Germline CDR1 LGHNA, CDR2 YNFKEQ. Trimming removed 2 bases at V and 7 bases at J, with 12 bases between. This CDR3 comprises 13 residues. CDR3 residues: CASSQMLAGEQYF. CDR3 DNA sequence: TGTGCCAGCAGCCAAATGTTAGCAGGGGAGCAGTACTTC.

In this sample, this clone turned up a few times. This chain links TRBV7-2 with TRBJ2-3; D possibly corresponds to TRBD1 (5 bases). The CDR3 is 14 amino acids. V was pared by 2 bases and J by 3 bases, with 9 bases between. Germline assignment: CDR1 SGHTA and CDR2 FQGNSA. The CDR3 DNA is TGTGCCAGCAGCTTATTTGGGGCAACAGATACGCAGTATTTT. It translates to CASSLFGATDTQYF. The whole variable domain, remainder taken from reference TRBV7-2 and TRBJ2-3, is GAGVSQSPSNKVTEKGKDVELRCDPISGHTALYWYRQSLGQGLEFLIYFQGNSAPDKSGLPSDRFSAERTGGSVSTLTIQRTQQEDSAVYLCASSLFGATDTQYFGPGTRLTVL.

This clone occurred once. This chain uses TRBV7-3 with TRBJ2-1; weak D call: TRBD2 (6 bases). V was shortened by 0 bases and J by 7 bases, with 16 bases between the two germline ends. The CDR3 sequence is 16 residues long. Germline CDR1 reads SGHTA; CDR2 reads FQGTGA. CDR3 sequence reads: CASSLTAGPVGNEQFF. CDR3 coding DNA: TGTGCCAGCAGCTTAACTGCGGGGCCCGTGGGGAATGAGCAGTTCTTC.

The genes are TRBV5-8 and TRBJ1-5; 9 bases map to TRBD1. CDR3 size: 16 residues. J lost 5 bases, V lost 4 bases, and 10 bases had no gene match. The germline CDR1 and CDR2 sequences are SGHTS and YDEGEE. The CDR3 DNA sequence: TGTGCCAGCAGCCCTTCGCCGGGACAGGGTCATCAGCCCCAGCATTTT. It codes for CASSPSPGQGHQPQHF.

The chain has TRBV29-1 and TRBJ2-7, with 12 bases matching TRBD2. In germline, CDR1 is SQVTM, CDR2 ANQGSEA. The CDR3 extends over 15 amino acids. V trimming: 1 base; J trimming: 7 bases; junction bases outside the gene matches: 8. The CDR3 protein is CSVEVSSGRAGEQYF. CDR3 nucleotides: TGCAGCGTTGAAGTCTCTAGCGGGAGGGCCGGGGAGCAGTACTTC.

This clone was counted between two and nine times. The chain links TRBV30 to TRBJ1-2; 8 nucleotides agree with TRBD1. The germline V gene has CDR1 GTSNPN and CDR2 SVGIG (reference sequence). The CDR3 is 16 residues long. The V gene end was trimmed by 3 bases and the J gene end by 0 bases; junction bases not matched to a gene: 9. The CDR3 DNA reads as TGTGCCTGGAGCGGGACAGGCGACAACACTAACTATGGCTACACCTTC. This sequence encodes CAWSGTGDNTNYGYTF.

CDR3 bases: TGTGCCAGCTCACCACCGGGGGCAGGGGGCCATAGCAATCAGCCCCAGCATTTT. Its protein is CASSPPGAGGHSNQPQHF. The rearrangement joins TRBV18 to TRBJ1-5; 8 positions match TRBD1. CDR3 length: 18 amino acids. Trimming took 0 bases from V and 0 from J; bases not matched to a gene: 7. The germline gives CDR1 KGHSH, CDR2 LQKENI.

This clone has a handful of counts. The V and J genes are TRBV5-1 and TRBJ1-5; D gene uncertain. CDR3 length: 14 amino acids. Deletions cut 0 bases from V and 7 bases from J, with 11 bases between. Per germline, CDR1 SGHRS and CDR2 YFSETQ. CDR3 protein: CASSLGGGGQPQHF. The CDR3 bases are TGCGCCAGCAGCTTGGGAGGCGGCGGACAGCCCCAGCATTTT.

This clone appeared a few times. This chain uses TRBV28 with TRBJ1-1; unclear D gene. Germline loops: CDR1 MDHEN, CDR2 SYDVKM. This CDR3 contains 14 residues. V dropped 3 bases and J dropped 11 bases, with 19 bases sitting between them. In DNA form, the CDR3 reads TGTGCCAGCAGTTTTGGCGGCACCTCTTCGAGGGCTTTCTTT. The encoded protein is CASSFGGTSSRAFF.

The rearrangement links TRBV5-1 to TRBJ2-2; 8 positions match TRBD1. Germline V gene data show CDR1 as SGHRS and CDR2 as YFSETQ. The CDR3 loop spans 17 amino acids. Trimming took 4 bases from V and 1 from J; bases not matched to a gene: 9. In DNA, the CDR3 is TGCGCCAGCAGCGCTGGTCGTGGGACAGGGAACACCGGGGAGCTGTTTTTT. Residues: CASSAGRGTGNTGELFF.

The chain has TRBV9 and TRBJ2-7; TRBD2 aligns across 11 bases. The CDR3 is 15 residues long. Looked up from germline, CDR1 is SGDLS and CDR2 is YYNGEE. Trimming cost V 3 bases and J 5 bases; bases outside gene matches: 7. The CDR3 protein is CASSALTSGINEQYF. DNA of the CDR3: TGTGCCAGCAGCGCCCTGACTAGCGGGATAAACGAGCAGTACTTC. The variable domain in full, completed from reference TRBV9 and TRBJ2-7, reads DSGVTQTPKHLITATGQRVTLRCSPRSGDLSVYWYQQSLDQGLQFLIQYYNGEERAKGNILERFSAQQFPDLHSELNLSSLELGDSALYFCASSALTSGINEQYFGPGTRLTVT.

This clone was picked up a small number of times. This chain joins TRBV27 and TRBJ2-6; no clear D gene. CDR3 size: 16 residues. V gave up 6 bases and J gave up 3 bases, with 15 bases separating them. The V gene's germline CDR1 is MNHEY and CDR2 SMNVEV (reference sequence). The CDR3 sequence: CASSSPRTHGANVLTF. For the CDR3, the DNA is TGTGCCAGCAGCTCCCCGCGAACGCATGGGGCCAACGTCCTGACTTTC. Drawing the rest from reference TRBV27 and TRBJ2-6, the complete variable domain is EAQVTQNPRYLITVTGKKLTVTCSQNMNHEYMSWYRQDPGLGLRQIYYSMNVEVTDKGDVPEGYKVSRKEKRNFPLILESPSPNQTSLYFCASSSPRTHGANVLTFGAGSRLTVL.

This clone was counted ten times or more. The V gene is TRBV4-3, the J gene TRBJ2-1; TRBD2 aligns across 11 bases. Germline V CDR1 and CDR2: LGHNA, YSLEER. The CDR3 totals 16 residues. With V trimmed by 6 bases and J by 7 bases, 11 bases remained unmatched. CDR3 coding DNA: TGCGCCAGCAGTGGTCGGACTAGCGGGCTTAGGAATGAGCAGTTCTTC. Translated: CASSGRTSGLRNEQFF.

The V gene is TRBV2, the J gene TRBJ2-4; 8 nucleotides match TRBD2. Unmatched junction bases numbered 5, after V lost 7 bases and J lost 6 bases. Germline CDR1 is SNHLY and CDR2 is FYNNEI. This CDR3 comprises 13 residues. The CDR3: CASTREGINIQYF. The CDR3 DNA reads TGTGCCAGCACCCGGGAGGGCATAAACATTCAGTACTTC.

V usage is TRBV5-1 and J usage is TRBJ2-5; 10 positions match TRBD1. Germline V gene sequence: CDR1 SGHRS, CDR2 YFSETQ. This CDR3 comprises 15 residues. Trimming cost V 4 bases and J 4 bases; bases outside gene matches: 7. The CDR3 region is CASSTGQGQGETQYF. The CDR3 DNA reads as TGCGCCAGCAGCACGGGACAGGGGCAAGGAGAGACCCAGTACTTC.

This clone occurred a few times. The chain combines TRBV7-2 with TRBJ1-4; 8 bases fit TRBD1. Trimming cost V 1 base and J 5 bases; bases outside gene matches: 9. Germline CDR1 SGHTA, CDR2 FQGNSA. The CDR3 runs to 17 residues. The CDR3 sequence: CASSLVGRGRLNEKLFF. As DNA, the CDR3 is TGTGCCAGCAGCTTAGTCGGCAGGGGGCGCCTGAATGAAAAACTGTTTTTT. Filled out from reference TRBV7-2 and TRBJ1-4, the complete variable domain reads GAGVSQSPSNKVTEKGKDVELRCDPISGHTALYWYRQSLGQGLEFLIYFQGNSAPDKSGLPSDRFSAERTGGSVSTLTIQRTQQEDSAVYLCASSLVGRGRLNEKLFFGSGTQLSVL.

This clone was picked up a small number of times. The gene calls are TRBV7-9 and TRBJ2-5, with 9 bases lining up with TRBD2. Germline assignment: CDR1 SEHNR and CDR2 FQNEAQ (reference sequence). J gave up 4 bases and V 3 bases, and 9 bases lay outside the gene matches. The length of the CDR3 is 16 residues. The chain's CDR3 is CASSFLLAGGPETQYF. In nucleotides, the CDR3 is TGTGCCAGCAGCTTTCTTCTGGCGGGAGGGCCAGAGACCCAGTACTTC.

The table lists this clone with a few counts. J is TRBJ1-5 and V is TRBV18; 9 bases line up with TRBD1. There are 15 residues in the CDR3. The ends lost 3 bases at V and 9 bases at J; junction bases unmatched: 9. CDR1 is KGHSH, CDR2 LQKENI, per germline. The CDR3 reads CASSPLGQGMRPQHF. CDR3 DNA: TGTGCCAGCTCACCGCTGGGACAGGGTATGCGGCCCCAGCATTTT.

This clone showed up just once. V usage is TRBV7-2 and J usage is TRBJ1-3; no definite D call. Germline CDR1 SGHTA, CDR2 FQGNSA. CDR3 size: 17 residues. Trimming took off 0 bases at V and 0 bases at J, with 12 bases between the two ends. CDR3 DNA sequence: TGTGCCAGCAGCTTAGCGCAGGTCGGAAACTCTGGAAACACCATATATTTT. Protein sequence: CASSLAQVGNSGNTIYF.

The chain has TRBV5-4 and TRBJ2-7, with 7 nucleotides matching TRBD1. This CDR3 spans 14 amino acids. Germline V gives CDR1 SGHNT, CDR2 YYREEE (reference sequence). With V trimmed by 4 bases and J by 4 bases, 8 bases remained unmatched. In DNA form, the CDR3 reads TGTGCCAGCAGCCCCCGGACAGGACGGTACGAGCAGTACTTC. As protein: CASSPRTGRYEQYF.

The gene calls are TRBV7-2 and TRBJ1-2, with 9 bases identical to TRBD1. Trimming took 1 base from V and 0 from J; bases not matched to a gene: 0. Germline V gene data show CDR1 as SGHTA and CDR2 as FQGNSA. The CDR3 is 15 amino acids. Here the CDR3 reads CASSLDRGPNYGYTF. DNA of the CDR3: TGTGCCAGCAGCTTAGACAGGGGGCCTAACTATGGCTACACCTTC.

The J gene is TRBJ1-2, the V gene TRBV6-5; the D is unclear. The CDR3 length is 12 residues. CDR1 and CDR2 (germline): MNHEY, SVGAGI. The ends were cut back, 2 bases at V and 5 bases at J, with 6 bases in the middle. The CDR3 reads CASSYGQYGYTF. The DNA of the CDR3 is TGTGCCAGCAGTTACGGGCAGTATGGCTACACCTTC.

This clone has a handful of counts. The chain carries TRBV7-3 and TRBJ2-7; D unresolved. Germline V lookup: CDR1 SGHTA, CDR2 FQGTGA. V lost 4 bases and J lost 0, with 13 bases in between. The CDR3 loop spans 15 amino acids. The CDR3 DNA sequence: TGTGCCAGCAGCTCCCTAATACTGAGCTCCTACGAGCAGTACTTC. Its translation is CASSSLILSSYEQYF.

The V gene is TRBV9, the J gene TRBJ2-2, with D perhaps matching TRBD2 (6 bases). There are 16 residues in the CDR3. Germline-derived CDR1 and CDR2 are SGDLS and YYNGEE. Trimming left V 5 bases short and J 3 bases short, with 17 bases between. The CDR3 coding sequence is TGTGCCAGCAGGGATAGCGGAAGGTTCTACACCGGGGAGCTGTTTTTT. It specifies CASRDSGRFYTGELFF.